This TCR beta chain was observed in a study of CD8 T cells in Susac syndrome (dated by TCRdb to about 2019). At the level of the whole study: Whether CD8+ T cell activation and differentiation in Susac syndrome was antigen driven was tested using repertoire sequencing.

The germline V gene specifies SNHLY as CDR1 and FYNNEI as CDR2. Reading from cysteine to phenylalanine, the CDR3 counts 13 amino acids. The DNA shown is the 39-base CDR3, in frame from base 1. V is cut by 4 bases and J by 6 bases, and the space between the germline ends is 11 bases. Peripheral blood CD8+ and CD4+ T cells from healthy donors, Susac syndrome patients and multiple sclerosis patients were profiled using high-throughput TCR beta sequencing. Multiple sclerosis controls were treatment-naive patients with stable or active relapsing-remitting disease fulfilling revised McDonald criteria. Bulk CD8+ and CD4+ T cells were purified by magnetic negative isolation, while CD8+ TEMRA cells were enriched using FACS. Blood was drawn into EDTA tubes, processed within 24 hours, and PBMCs were isolated by density gradient centrifugation. PBMCs intended for TCR sequencing were cryopreserved in liquid nitrogen and thawed later in a water bath at 37 degrees C. A purity of at least 90% was achieved for sorted or isolated CD4+, CD8+ and CD8+ TEMRA cells.

Study-level results and caveats: The number of individuals in the TCR sequencing and HLA analysis was acknowledged as relatively small.

RNA was extracted using the RNeasy kit, and roughly 0.45 to 1 ug of the RNA was reverse transcribed with random hexamers. The immunoSEQ multiplex PCR assay, which covers 54 Vbeta and 13 Jbeta segments, was used to amplify TCR beta CDR3 regions. Bias from PCR amplification was corrected by using a synthetic template baseline for primer optimization and for computational correction. Concerning the study's data processing: Reads were annotated to V, D and J genes according to IMGT and were analyzed with immunoSEQ Analyzer, with only productive sequences retained. To calculate clonality, Shannon entropy was normalized by log2 of the number of productive unique sequences and then subtracted from one. For each patient and control, public and private clones were evaluated among the 100 most prevalent clones. Susac-specific clones were defined as absent from healthy and MS cohorts, 850 to 1,300 published viral clones and other ImmuneACCESS disease sequences. The public reads were quality trimmed at Q25 with fastp and then assembled into clones with MiXCR by TCRdb, keeping productive beta chains. Identical CDR3 protein sequences are pooled into one entry, listed with their most common genes and DNA. The V and J calls shown here were made by TCRdb, not taken from the authors' results. For this sample the table gives some 200,000 distinct CDR3 sequences, of which around 96% were detected only once. About 0.09% of the sample is held by the ten biggest clonotypes.

This clonotype was recorded a few times. What this receptor recognizes is not known. Base-call qualities are not available, and no considerably larger clone is one nucleotide away. The sequence links TRBV2 to TRBJ2-3, with TRBD2 as a weak D call on 6 bases. The receptor was isolated from a human donor with multiple sclerosis. The specimen was CD4+ T cells from PBMCs. The nucleotides are TGTGCCAGCAGTGGGACTGGGGGGGATACGCAGTATTTT. This yields the protein CASSGTGGDTQYF.